The TCR beta chain under discussion was sequenced for a study of Ad26.COV2.S vaccination and SARS-CoV-2 variants. Notes on the study in general: Measurement of non-spike TCR breadth gave similar results in vaccine and placebo recipients.

The treatment here: roughly 19 received Ad26.COV2.S at low or high dose, single or two shots; several received placebo; per-sample allocation not given. All samples were drawn on day 63, counting from the first vaccine or placebo injection. Comment on this clone: Its antigen is unidentified.

Sequencing used immunoSEQ multiplex PCR; TCRdb keeps in-frame clones, though not all of them. The sample consists of about 250,000 clones, around 87% of them appearing once. The CDR3 spans 13 residues. Trimming removed 5 bases from V and 2 bases from J, with 9 bases in between. Germline V lookup: CDR1 SGHTA, CDR2 FQGNSA. The receptor's source is a person between 18 and 60 years old who received the Ad26.COV2.S COVID-19 vaccine or a placebo. The source material was peripheral blood, sampled in a trial of Ad26.COV2.S vaccine versus placebo. The chain employs TRBV7-2 and TRBJ2-5; tentatively, D is TRBD1 (5 bases). The CDR3 bases are TGTGCCAGCAGCCCTAGGACACAAGAGACCCAGTACTTC. Protein product: CASSPRTQETQYF.